This T cell receptor beta chain was sequenced during a study of T cells after yellow fever vaccination. Points from the study as a whole: Clones from primary vaccination mostly reappeared after the booster (96% CD4, about 88% CD8). There was a small share of clonotypes that showed up in both the CD4 and CD8 compartments.

Germline loops: CDR1 ENHRY, CDR2 SYGVKD. Trimming took 6 bases from V and 7 from J, leaving 19 bases between them. The CDR3 is made up of 14 amino acids. TCRdb processed the 5' RACE reads anew with MiXCR; each CDR3 protein has one entry. The profile covers over 300,000 distinct CDR3 sequences, with over 3.5% appearing a single time and roughly 24% taken by the ten largest. For this clonotype: Its matching antigen is unknown.

The rearrangement joins TRBV10-3 to TRBJ2-7; perhaps TRBD1 as D (7 bases). The sample here was PBMCs, taken 5 days after the yellow fever booster vaccination. The sequence was obtained from a man younger than 35 who received the YFV17D yellow fever vaccine. This CDR3 reads CAIRLVGQAGEQYF. The CDR3, as DNA: TGTGCCATCAGGCTCGTCGGACAGGCGGGGGAGCAGTACTTC.